The T cell receptor beta chain described here comes from a study of T cell responses to AZD1222 COVID-19 vaccine. Notes on this clone: What it binds is unknown.

The repertoire was sequenced with immunoSEQ multiplex PCR; TCRdb's copy has only in-frame clones and lacks some. This sample carries 150,000 or so clones, roughly 88% of them seen once, and the ten largest clones take about 5.9%. This CDR3 contains 13 residues. Looked up from germline, CDR1 is MGHDK and CDR2 is SYGVNS. Trimming shortened V by 3 bases and J by 3 bases, and 8 bases separated the two germline ends. Study-level results: Just 6 or 7 people given AZD1222 tested seropositive at baseline. Clonal diversity may have been underestimated, and the donors were mostly white British, with more females than males. The peak T cell response came first, and repertoires were sampled only after it.

Researchers grouped second doses given at about 4 or about 12 weeks into one pool. Sequencing used peripheral blood, obtained 28 days after the second AZD1222 dose. The TCR comes from an adult who received the AZD1222 COVID-19 vaccine. The chain employs TRBV25-1 and TRBJ1-2; D is undetermined. CDR3 protein: CASSEGMYYGYTF. DNA for the CDR3: TGTGCCAGCAGTGAGGGGATGTACTATGGCTACACCTTC.